This TCR beta chain was found in a study of T cell clusters in autoimmune cytopenias. Multiplex touch-down PCR amplified TRB using TRB-A and TRB-B pools in one tube. Using the multiplex PCR reads, TCRdb records one entry per CDR3 protein without DNA. This table holds about 2,200 distinct CDR3 sequences. TRB was amplified from approximately 230 ng of peripheral blood genomic DNA per sample. This clonotype is called medium-sized based on its frequency. The sample taken for sequencing was peripheral blood. The sequence came from a human donor with an autoimmune cytopenia or autoimmune hepatitis (not recorded which).

The CDR3 reads CAWSVFRGAGSDTQYF. This chain uses TRBV30 with TRBJ2-3; lacking DNA, the TRBD2 call made by TCRdb goes unchecked. Germline V gives CDR1 GTSNPN, CDR2 SVGIG (reference sequence). This CDR3 has 16 amino acids.